Presented here are 4 T cell receptor beta chains from one specimen sequenced in a study of T cells in Graves' hyperthyroidism and ophthalmopathy. Template material for amplifying TCR beta CDR3 regions consisted of RNA transcripts. HTBI primers were employed in a first-round RT-PCR of the TCR CDR3. TCRdb re-derived calls from the multiplex PCR reads in MiXCR, one entry per CDR3 protein. The data show fewer than 110,000 distinct CDR3 sequences, about 50% seen once. The source material was blood. The source of these receptors is a man aged 35 to 55 with Graves' hyperthyroidism.

This chain uses TRBV20-1 with TRBJ1-4; possibly TRBD1 for D (5 bases). CDR3 length equals 14 residues. Germline V gene sequence: CDR1 DFQATT, CDR2 SNEGSKA (reference sequence). The ends were cut back, 3 bases at V and 7 bases at J, with 15 bases in the middle. The CDR3 nucleotides read TGCAGTGCTAGGGGGGTTAGCGGGTGTGAAAAACTGTTTTTT. Protein: CSARGVSGCEKLFF.

A word on this clonotype: Without the conserved terminal phenylalanine or tryptophan, this CDR3 likely stems from a read error. The V gene is TRBV5-1, the J gene TRBJ1-1; D perhaps matches TRBD1 (5 bases). The CDR3 is 14 amino acids. From germline, CDR1 is SGHRS and CDR2 YFSETQ. Between the trimmed V and J ends, which lost 4 bases and 1 base, there was a span of 11 bases. Here the CDR3 reads CASSADNTNTEAFL. The CDR3 DNA reads TGCGCCAGCAGCGCGGACAACACGAACACTGAAGCTTTCTTG.

This chain uses TRBV12-3 or TRBV12-4 with TRBJ2-1; possibly TRBD2 for D (6 bases). The CDR3 runs 16 residues. Trimming stripped 6 bases from V and 2 bases from J, with 17 bases between. The CDR3 nucleotides are TGTGCCAGCAGCCGAAAAGCGGGCGCTCCCTACAATGAGCAGTTCTTC. Encoded protein: CASSRKAGAPYNEQFF.

On this clonotype itself: At one of its ends the junction is not consistent with the germline gene, which may arise from a read error. The rearrangement uses TRBV5-8 and TRBJ2-7, with D perhaps TRBD1 (6 bases). CDR1 SGHTS and CDR2 YDEGEE come from the germline V gene. CDR3 length: 17 residues. In nucleotides, the CDR3 is TGCGCCAGCAGACAAAGGTGGGGGCTAGGCGGAGGTTACGAGCAGTACTTC. It specifies CASRQRWGLGGGYEQYF.